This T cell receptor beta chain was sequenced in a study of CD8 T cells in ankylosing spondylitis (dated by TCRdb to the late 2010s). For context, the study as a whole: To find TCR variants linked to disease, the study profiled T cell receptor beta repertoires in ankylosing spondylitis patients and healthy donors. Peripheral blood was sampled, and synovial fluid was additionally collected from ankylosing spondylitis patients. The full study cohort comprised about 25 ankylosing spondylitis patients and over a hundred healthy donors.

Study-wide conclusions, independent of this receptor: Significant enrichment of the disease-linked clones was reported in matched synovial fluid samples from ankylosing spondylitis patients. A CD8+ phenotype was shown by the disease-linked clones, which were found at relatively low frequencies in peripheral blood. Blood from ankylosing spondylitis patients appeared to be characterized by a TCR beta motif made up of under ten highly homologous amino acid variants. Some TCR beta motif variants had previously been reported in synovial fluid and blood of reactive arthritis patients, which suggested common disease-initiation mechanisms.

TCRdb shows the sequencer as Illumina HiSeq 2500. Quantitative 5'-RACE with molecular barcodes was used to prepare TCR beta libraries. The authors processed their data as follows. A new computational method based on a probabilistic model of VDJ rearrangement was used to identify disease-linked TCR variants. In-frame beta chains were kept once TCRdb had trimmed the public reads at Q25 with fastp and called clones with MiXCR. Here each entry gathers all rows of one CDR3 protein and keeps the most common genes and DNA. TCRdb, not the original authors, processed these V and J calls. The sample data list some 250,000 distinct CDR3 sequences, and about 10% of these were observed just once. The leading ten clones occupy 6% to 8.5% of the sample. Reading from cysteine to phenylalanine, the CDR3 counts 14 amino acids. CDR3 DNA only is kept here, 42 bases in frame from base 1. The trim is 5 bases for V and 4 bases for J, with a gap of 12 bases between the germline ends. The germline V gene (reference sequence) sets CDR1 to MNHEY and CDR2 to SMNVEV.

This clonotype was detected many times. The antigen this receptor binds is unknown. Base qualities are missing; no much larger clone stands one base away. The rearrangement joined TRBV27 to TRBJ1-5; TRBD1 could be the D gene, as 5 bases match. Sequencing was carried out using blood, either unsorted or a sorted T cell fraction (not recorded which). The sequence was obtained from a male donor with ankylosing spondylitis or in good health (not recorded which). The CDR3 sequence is CASSPLGGNQPQHF. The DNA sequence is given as TGTGCCAGCAGTCCCCTGGGGGGAAATCAGCCCCAGCATTTT.